One and the same sample provided the 9 T cell receptor beta chains below, sequenced in a study of CD8+ T cells in alopecia areata. Extracted from the samples, RNA was reverse transcribed into cDNA to serve as the sequencing template. Libraries were prepared by immunoSEQ multiplex PCR; TCRdb keeps only in-frame clonotypes and omits some of them. The sample lists roughly 140,000 clones; about half were seen once. The source material was CD4+ T cells sorted from blood, sampled at week 0. Every receptor here comes from a human donor with alopecia areata.

The rearrangement uses TRBV29-1 and TRBJ1-1; a weak D match, TRBD1 (6 bases). CDR1 is SQVTM and CDR2 is ANQGSEA in the germline V gene. V was pared by 4 bases and J by 1 base, with 13 bases between. The CDR3 has 14 residues. The DNA for the CDR3 is TGCAGCGTTGTAACCGGGACACCGAACACTGAAGCTTTCTTT. It specifies CSVVTGTPNTEAFF. Variable domain in full (rest from reference TRBV29-1 and TRBJ1-1): SAVISQKPSRDICQRGTSLTIQCQVDSQVTMMFWYRQQPGQSLTLIATANQGSEATYESGFVIDKFPISRPNLTFSTLTVSNMSPEDSSIYLCSVVTGTPNTEAFFGQGTRLTVV.

The genes are TRBV6-5 and TRBJ2-5; possibly TRBD2 for D (6 bases). The V gene's germline CDR1 is MNHEY and CDR2 SVGAGI. Trimming took 2 bases from V and 5 from J, leaving 12 bases between them. The CDR3 sequence is 14 residues long. CDR3 sequence: CASSYAGGRETQYF. In DNA form, the CDR3 reads TGTGCCAGCAGTTACGCCGGGGGTAGGGAGACCCAGTACTTC.

Only a few counts were recorded for this clone. This sequence joins TRBV2 and TRBJ1-2; D gene uncertain. Trimming pared 7 bases from V and 3 bases from J, leaving 9 bases between. The CDR3 length is 12 residues. From germline, CDR1 is SNHLY and CDR2 FYNNEI. For the CDR3, the DNA is TGTGCCAGCAATGTTAGGGACTATGGCTACACCTTC. It encodes CASNVRDYGYTF.

This clone has only one observation. V and J are TRBV29-1 and TRBJ2-7, with TRBD1 identical over 7 bases. CDR3 size: 14 residues. J lost 2 bases, V lost 5 bases, and 9 bases had no gene match. Germline V gives CDR1 SQVTM, CDR2 ANQGSEA. CDR3 nucleotide sequence: TGCAGCGTTTCAAGGGACAGACTCGCCTACGAGCAGTACTTC. Its protein product is CSVSRDRLAYEQYF.

Concerning this clone itself: At the DNA level, this CDR3 is encoded by other sequences in the same sample as well. In nucleotides, the CDR3 is TGCGCCAGCAGCTTTAGCGGTAACAATGAGCAGTTCTTC. Amino acids: CASSFSGNNEQFF. The chain uses TRBV5-1 and TRBJ2-1; possibly TRBD2 for D (6 bases). This CDR3 contains 13 residues. V shed 2 bases and J shed 5 bases, with 8 bases lying between them. In germline, CDR1 is SGHRS, CDR2 YFSETQ. Together with reference TRBV5-1 and TRBJ2-1, the CDR3 gives the full variable domain: KAGVTQTPRYLIKTRGQQVTLSCSPISGHRSVSWYQQTPGQGLQFLFEYFSETQRNKGNFPGRFSGRQFSNSRSEMNVSTLELGDSALYLCASSFSGNNEQFFGPGTRLTVL.

This chain links TRBV7-3 with TRBJ2-1, with TRBD1 matching over 11 bases. The CDR3 has 15 amino acids. From germline, CDR1 is SGHTA and CDR2 FQGTGA. Trimming removed 4 bases from V and 9 bases from J; junction bases left unmatched: 8. DNA for the CDR3: TGTGCCAGCAGCTGGACAGGGGGCTTTGATGGTGAGCAGTTCTTC. It translates to CASSWTGGFDGEQFF.

The chain carries TRBV29-1 and TRBJ2-5, with D tentatively TRBD1 or TRBD2 (6 bases each). V lost 3 bases, J lost 11 bases, and 16 bases lay in between. Germline CDR1 SQVTM, CDR2 ANQGSEA. The CDR3 spans 12 residues. CDR3 nucleotide sequence: TGCAGCGTTGATAAGGGGGGAGCCCCTCAGTACTTC. Protein sequence: CSVDKGGAPQYF. The full variable domain, its missing parts supplied by reference TRBV29-1 and TRBJ2-5, is SAVISQKPSRDICQRGTSLTIQCQVDSQVTMMFWYRQQPGQSLTLIATANQGSEATYESGFVIDKFPISRPNLTFSTLTVSNMSPEDSSIYLCSVDKGGAPQYFGPGTRLLVL.

This clone was seen a handful of times. The CDR3 loop is CASSPGRQPQHF. As DNA, the CDR3 is TGTGCCAGCTCACCCGGGCGTCAGCCCCAGCATTTT. The chain has TRBV18 and TRBJ1-5; D gene uncertain. The CDR3 is made up of 12 amino acids. Germline loops: CDR1 KGHSH, CDR2 LQKENI. V dropped 3 bases and J dropped 6 bases, with 6 bases sitting between them.

The chain links TRBV11-2 to TRBJ1-2; D not resolved. Germline values: CDR1 SGHAT, CDR2 FQNNGV. The CDR3 is 14 amino acids. Trimming cost V 5 bases and J 4 bases, with 14 bases left between them. The CDR3 nucleotides are TGTGCCAGCAGCCCGGTGAGGGTCGGCTATGGCTACACCTTC. Its translation is CASSPVRVGYGYTF.